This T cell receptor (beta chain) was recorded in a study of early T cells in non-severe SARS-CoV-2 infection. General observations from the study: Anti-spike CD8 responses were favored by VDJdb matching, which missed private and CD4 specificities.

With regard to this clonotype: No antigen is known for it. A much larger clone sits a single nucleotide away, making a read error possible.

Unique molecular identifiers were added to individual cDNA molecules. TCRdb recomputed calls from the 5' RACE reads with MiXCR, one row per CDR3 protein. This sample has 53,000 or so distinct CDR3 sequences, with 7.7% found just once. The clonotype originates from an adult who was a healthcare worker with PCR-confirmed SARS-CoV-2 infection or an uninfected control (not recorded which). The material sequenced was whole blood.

The CDR3 loop is CAGSLAGGHTEAFF. DNA of the CDR3: TGTGCCGGCAGCTTAGCGGGGGGACATACTGAAGCTTTCTTT. This chain uses TRBV11-2 with TRBJ1-1, with a weak D call TRBD1 (6 bases). The CDR3 has 14 amino acids. Germline V gene lookup returns CDR1 SGHAT and CDR2 FQNNGV.